Each of the 18 T cell receptor beta chains below was sequenced from the same sample in a study of T cells in Graves' hyperthyroidism and ophthalmopathy. The source material, RNA transcripts, was used to amplify TCR beta CDR3 regions. TCR CDR3 underwent first-round RT-PCR with the HTBI primer set. TCRdb processed the multiplex PCR reads anew with MiXCR; each CDR3 protein has one entry. This sample carries roughly 350,000 distinct CDR3 sequences, over 11% of them seen once, and the ten largest clones take about 26%. Sample: blood. The origin of the receptors is a woman under 40 with Graves' hyperthyroidism.

A note on this clonotype: As the CDR3 is not closed by the conserved phenylalanine or tryptophan, this likely results from a read error. The limits of the CDR3 on the DNA are not certain, so only TCRdb's listed CDR3 is given. The CDR3 region is CASSSHRDTEETQYV. This rearrangement joins TRBV7-9 to TRBJ2-5; TRBD1 is the table's D call, not checked against the DNA. From germline, CDR1 is SEHNR and CDR2 FQNEAQ (reference sequence). With termini counted, the CDR3 has 15 amino acids.

This clonotype was seen many times. In nucleotides, the CDR3 is TGTGCCAGTAGTATGAATCCAGGGAGCGGCTACACCTTC. Translation: CASSMNPGSGYTF. The chain employs TRBV19 and TRBJ1-2, with D possibly matching TRBD1 (5 bases). This CDR3 is 13 amino acids long. Per germline, CDR1 LNHDA and CDR2 SQIVND (reference sequence). Trimming removed 3 bases at V and 8 bases at J, with 13 bases between.

The chain employs TRBV20-1 and TRBJ1-6, with TRBD1 as a possible D gene (5 bases). Germline loops: CDR1 DFQATT, CDR2 SNEGSKA (reference sequence). Trimming shortened V by 0 bases and J by 7 bases, and 7 bases separated the two germline ends. This CDR3 contains 13 residues. The CDR3 nucleotides read TGCAGTGCTAGAGAGGGACGGAATTCACCCCTCCACTTT. Protein sequence: CSAREGRNSPLHF.

V and J are TRBV29-1 and TRBJ1-5; D perhaps matches TRBD1 (6 bases). The germline V gene encodes CDR1 SQVTM and CDR2 ANQGSEA. V shed 5 bases and J shed 3 bases, with 14 bases lying between them. CDR3 size: 14 residues. The DNA of the CDR3 is TGCAGCGTTCAAGTGACAGGAGTCAATCAGCCCCAGCATTTT. This codes for CSVQVTGVNQPQHF.

The chain has TRBV3-1 and TRBJ2-1; 14 positions match TRBD2. Germline lookup yields CDR1 LGHDT and CDR2 YNNKEL (reference sequence). After removal of 10 bases from V and 8 bases from J, the junction contained 7 bases not matched to a gene. This CDR3 contains 14 residues. The CDR3 coding sequence is TGTGCCACTACCGGGACTAGCGGGAGCGATGAGCAGTTCTTC. It is translated as CATTGTSGSDEQFF.

This clonotype was observed many times. The chain carries TRBV2 and TRBJ2-5; 10 nucleotides match TRBD2. Trimming removed 5 bases from V and 5 bases from J; junction bases left unmatched: 8. This CDR3 comprises 15 residues. The germline CDR1 and CDR2 sequences are SNHLY and FYNNEI. The CDR3 DNA is TGTGCCAGCAGTCTAGCGGGAGACCCGGGGGAGACCCAGTACTTC. Its protein product is CASSLAGDPGETQYF.

Many counts were recorded for this clonotype. V gene TRBV7-9 combines with J gene TRBJ2-7; the match to TRBD1 covers 8 bases. Germline CDR1 is SEHNR and CDR2 is FQNEAQ (reference sequence). This CDR3 has 14 residues. Trimming cost V 7 bases and J 2 bases; bases outside gene matches: 7. The CDR3 is CASMTGEGTYEQYF. The CDR3 coding sequence is TGTGCCAGCATGACAGGGGAAGGGACCTACGAGCAGTACTTC.

This clonotype was recorded many times. The rearrangement uses TRBV30 and TRBJ1-2, with 7 nucleotides matching TRBD1. CDR1 and CDR2 (germline): GTSNPN, SVGIG (reference sequence). The V gene end was trimmed by 0 bases and the J gene end by 4 bases; junction bases not matched to a gene: 5. The CDR3 length is 14 residues. The CDR3 nucleotides read TGTGCCTGGAGTGTTGACAGGGTGGGCTATGGCTACACCTTC. Translated, it gives CAWSVDRVGYGYTF. The whole variable domain, remainder taken from reference TRBV30 and TRBJ1-2, is SQTIHQWPATLVQPVGSPLSLECTVEGTSNPNLYWYRQAAGRGLQLLFYSVGIGQISSEVPQNLSASRPQDRQFILSSKKLLLSDSGFYLCAWSVDRVGYGYTFGSGTRLTVV.

The table lists this clonotype with many counts. This chain uses TRBV24-1 with TRBJ2-1, with 8 positions matching TRBD2. Germline CDR1 KGHDR, CDR2 SFDVKD. CDR3 length: 16 residues. With 3 bases clipped from V and 6 bases from J, the junction kept 9 bases outside the gene matches. The CDR3 DNA reads TGTGCCACCAGTGATCCCGCGGGACTAGGGTCCAATGAGCAGTTCTTC. This codes for CATSDPAGLGSNEQFF.

The chain has TRBV2 and TRBJ2-3, with TRBD2 matching over 7 bases. V dropped 10 bases and J dropped 2; count of bases not matched to a gene: 12. The CDR3 sequence is 15 residues long. The germline V gene has CDR1 SNHLY and CDR2 FYNNEI. The CDR3 DNA reads TGTGCCACTAGCTCGGGGGGTCGGATCACAGATACGCAGTATTTT. It is translated as CATSSGGRITDTQYF.

The table lists this clonotype with many counts. V and J are TRBV28 and TRBJ2-6, with 8 positions matching TRBD2. The junction had 8 bases not matched to a gene; V was cut back by 6 bases and J by 4 bases. Germline V gives CDR1 MDHEN, CDR2 SYDVKM. The CDR3 spans 16 residues. DNA for the CDR3: TGTGCCAGCAGAATAGCGGGAACACGAGGGGCCAACGTCCTGACTTTC. The encoded protein is CASRIAGTRGANVLTF. The whole variable domain, filled in from reference TRBV28 and TRBJ2-6, reads DVKVTQSSRYLVKRTGEKVFLECVQDMDHENMFWYRQDPGLGLRLIYFSYDVKMKEKGDIPEGYSVSREKKERFSLILESASTNQTSMYLCASRIAGTRGANVLTFGAGSRLTVL.

This clonotype was seen many times. The rearrangement links TRBV28 to TRBJ2-5; the match to TRBD1 covers 8 bases. The CDR3 runs to 14 residues. Germline values: CDR1 MDHEN, CDR2 SYDVKM. Trimming took 7 bases from V and 4 from J; bases not matched to a gene: 8. Written as DNA, the CDR3 is TGTGCCAGCACCTTGACAGGGGCTCGAGAGACCCAGTACTTC. This codes for CASTLTGARETQYF.

This clonotype has ten or more counts. The J gene is TRBJ1-1, the V gene TRBV6-2 or TRBV6-3; D unclear. CDR1 and CDR2 (germline): MNHEY, SVGEGT. The CDR3 sequence is 13 residues long. Trimming left V 1 base short and J 4 bases short, with 7 bases between. The DNA of the CDR3 is TGTGCCAGCAGTTACTGGCGTGGCACTGAAGCTTTCTTT. Its translation is CASSYWRGTEAFF.

The genes are TRBV5-1 and TRBJ2-2; 14 positions match TRBD2. J was trimmed by 8 bases and V by 5 bases; bases with no gene match: 8. The CDR3 has 16 residues. Germline values: CDR1 SGHRS, CDR2 YFSETQ. The CDR3 region is CASSPGTSGSPGELFF. DNA for the CDR3: TGCGCCAGCAGTCCCGGGACTAGCGGGAGCCCTGGGGAGCTGTTTTTT.

This clonotype was recorded many times. The chain is built from TRBV28 and TRBJ1-1, with D unresolved. Germline loops: CDR1 MDHEN, CDR2 SYDVKM. The CDR3 has 11 residues. Trimming left V 6 bases short and J 7 bases short, with 9 bases between. Written as DNA, the CDR3 is TGTGCCAGCAGCCGGCGGAGTGAAGCTTTCTTT. Amino acids: CASSRRSEAFF.

This clonotype was seen many times. The rearrangement uses TRBV25-1 and TRBJ1-1, with D tentatively TRBD1 (6 bases). The germline V gene has CDR1 MGHDK and CDR2 SYGVNS. The CDR3 extends over 15 amino acids. V lost 1 base and J lost 6, with 15 bases in between. CDR3 coding DNA: TGTGCCAGCAGTGAATTTAGCTGGACAGAAGCTGAAGCTTTCTTT. Translating gives CASSEFSWTEAEAFF. Supplemented by reference TRBV25-1 and TRBJ1-1, the full variable domain reads EADIYQTPRYLVIGTGKKITLECSQTMGHDKMYWYQQDPGMELHLIHYSYGVNSTEKGDLSSESTVSRIRTEHFPLTLESARPSHTSQYLCASSEFSWTEAEAFFGQGTRLTVV.

As for this clonotype: A much more abundant neighbour one base away suggests this may be a read error. Since no conserved phenylalanine or tryptophan closes the CDR3, a read error is the likely cause. The CDR3 coding sequence is TGCGCCAGCAGCTGGGGTGGCGGGCCCTATGGCTACACCTCC. Translation gives CASSWGGGPYGYTS. The chain uses TRBV5-1 and TRBJ1-2; D is undetermined. Trimming removed 3 bases from V and 4 bases from J, with 13 bases in between. This CDR3 is 14 amino acids long. Looked up from germline, CDR1 is SGHRS and CDR2 is YFSETQ.

This clonotype was detected ten times or more. This chain links TRBV6-2 or TRBV6-3 with TRBJ2-1; the D is unclear. CDR3 length: 12 amino acids. The V end was cut by 3 bases, the J end by 8 bases, with 8 bases between. The germline gives CDR1 MNHEY, CDR2 SVGEGT. Here the CDR3 reads CASSYELYEQFF. The CDR3 DNA reads as TGTGCCAGCAGTTATGAGTTGTATGAGCAGTTCTTC.